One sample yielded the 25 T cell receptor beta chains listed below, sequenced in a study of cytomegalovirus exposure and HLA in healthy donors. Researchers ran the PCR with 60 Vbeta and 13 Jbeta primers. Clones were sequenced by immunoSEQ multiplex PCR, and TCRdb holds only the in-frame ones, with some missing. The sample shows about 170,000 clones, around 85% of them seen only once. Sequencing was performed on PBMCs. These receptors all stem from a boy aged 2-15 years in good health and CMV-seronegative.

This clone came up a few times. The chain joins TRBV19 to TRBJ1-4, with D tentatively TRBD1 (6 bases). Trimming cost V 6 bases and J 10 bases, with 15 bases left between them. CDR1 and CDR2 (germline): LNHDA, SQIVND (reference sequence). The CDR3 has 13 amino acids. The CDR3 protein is CASSQGNMGKLFF. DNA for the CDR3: TGTGCCAGTAGCCAGGGGAACATGGGAAAACTGTTTTTT.

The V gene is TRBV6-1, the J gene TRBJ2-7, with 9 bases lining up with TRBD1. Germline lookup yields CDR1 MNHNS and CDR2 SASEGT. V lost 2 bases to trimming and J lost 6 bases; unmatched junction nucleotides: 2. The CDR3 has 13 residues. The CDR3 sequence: CASSEWTGAEQYV. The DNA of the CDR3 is TGTGCCAGCAGTGAATGGACAGGGGCCGAGCAGTACGTC.

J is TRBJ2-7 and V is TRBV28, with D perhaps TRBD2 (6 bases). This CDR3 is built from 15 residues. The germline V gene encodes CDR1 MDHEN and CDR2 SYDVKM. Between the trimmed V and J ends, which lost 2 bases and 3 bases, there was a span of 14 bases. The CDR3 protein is CASSLGRSGVYEQYF. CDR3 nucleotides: TGTGCCAGCAGTTTAGGTCGGTCGGGGGTCTACGAGCAGTACTTC.

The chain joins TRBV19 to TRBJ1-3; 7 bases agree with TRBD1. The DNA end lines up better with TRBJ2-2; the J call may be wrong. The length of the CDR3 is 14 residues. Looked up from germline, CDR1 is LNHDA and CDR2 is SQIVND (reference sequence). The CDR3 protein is CASRADRFIGELFF. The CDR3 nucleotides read TGTGCCAGTAGGGCGGACAGGTTTATCGGGGAGCTGTTTTTT.

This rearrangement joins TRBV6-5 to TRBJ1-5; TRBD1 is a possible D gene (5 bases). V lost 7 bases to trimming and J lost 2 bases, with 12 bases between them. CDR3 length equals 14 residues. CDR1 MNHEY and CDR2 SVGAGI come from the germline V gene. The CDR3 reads CASNNGGGNQPQHF. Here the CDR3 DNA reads TGTGCCAGCAACAACGGAGGGGGCAATCAGCCCCAGCATTTT.

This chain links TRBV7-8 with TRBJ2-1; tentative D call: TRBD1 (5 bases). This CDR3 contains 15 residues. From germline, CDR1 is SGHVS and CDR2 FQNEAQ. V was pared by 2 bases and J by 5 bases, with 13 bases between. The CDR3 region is CASSLRGRNDNEQFF. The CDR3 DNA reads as TGTGCCAGCAGCTTAAGGGGTAGAAATGACAATGAGCAGTTCTTC. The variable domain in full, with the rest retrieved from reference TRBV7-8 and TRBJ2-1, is GAGVSQSPRYKVAKRGQDVALRCDPISGHVSLFWYQQALGQGPEFLTYFQNEAQLDKSGLPSDRFFAERPEGSVSTLKIQRTQQEDSAVYLCASSLRGRNDNEQFFGPGTRLTVL.

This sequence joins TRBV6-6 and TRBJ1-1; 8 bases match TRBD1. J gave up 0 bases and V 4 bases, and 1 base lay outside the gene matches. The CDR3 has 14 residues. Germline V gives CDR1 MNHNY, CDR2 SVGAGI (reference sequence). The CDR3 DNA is TGTGCCAGCAGTTGGACAGGGCTGAACACTGAAGCTTTCTTT. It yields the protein CASSWTGLNTEAFF.

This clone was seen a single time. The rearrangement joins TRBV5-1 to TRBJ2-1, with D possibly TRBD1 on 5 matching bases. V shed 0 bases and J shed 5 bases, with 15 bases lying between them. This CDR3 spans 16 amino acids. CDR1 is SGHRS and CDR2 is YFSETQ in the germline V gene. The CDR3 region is CASSLGGPSPHNEQFF. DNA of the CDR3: TGCGCCAGCAGCTTGGGGGGCCCGAGCCCCCACAATGAGCAGTTCTTC. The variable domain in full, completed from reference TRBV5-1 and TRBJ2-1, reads KAGVTQTPRYLIKTRGQQVTLSCSPISGHRSVSWYQQTPGQGLQFLFEYFSETQRNKGNFPGRFSGRQFSNSRSEMNVSTLELGDSALYLCASSLGGPSPHNEQFFGPGTRLTVL.

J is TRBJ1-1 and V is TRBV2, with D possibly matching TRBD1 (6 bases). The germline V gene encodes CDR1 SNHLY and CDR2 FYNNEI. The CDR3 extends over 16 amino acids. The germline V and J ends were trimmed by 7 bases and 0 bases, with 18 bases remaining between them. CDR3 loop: CASTDLGAWVNTEAFF. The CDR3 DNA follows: TGTGCCAGCACTGACTTGGGGGCCTGGGTGAACACTGAAGCTTTCTTT.

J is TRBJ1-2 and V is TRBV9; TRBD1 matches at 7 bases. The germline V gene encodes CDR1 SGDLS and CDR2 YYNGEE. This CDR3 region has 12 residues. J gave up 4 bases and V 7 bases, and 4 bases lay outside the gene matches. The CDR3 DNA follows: TGTGCCAGCTTCGACAGGGTCTATGGCTACACCTTC. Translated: CASFDRVYGYTF.

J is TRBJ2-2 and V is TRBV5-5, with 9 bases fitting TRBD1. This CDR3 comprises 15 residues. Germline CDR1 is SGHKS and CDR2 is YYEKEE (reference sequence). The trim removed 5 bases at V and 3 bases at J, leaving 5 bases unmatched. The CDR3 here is CASSLRTGDTGELFF. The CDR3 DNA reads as TGTGCCAGCAGTTTACGGACAGGGGACACCGGGGAGCTGTTTTTT.

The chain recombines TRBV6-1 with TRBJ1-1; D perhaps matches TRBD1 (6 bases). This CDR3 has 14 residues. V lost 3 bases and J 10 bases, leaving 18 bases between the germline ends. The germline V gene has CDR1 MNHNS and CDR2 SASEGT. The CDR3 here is CASSEAGALRGAFF. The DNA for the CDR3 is TGTGCCAGCAGTGAGGCAGGGGCCCTGCGCGGAGCTTTCTTT.

In DNA form, the CDR3 reads TGTGCCGGTACTACCGACGGCGTCCTGCCGAATGGCTACACCTTC. Translated, it gives CAGTTDGVLPNGYTF. V usage is TRBV7-9 and J usage is TRBJ1-2, with D unclear. This CDR3 contains 15 residues. Trimming took 11 bases from V and 6 from J, leaving 25 bases between them. The germline V gene encodes CDR1 SEHNR and CDR2 FQNEAQ (reference sequence).

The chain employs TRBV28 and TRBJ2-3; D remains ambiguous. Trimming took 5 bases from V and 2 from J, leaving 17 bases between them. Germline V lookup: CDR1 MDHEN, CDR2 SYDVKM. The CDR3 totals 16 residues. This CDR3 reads CASSDQDVSHTDTQYF. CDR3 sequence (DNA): TGTGCCAGCAGTGACCAGGATGTCTCGCACACAGATACGCAGTATTTT.

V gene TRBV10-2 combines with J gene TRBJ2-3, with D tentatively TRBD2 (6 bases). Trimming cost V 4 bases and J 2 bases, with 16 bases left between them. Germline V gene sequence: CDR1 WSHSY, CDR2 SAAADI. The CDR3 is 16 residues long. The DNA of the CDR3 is TGCGCCAGCAGTGGGGACTCGCGGTTCCTCACAGATACGCAGTATTTT. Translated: CASSGDSRFLTDTQYF.

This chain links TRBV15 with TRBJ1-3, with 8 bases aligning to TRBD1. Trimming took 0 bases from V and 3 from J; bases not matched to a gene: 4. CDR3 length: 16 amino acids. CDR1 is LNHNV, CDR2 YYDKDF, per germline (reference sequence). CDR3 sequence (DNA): TGTGCCACCAGCAGAGATAGGACAGGGAGTGGAAACACCATATATTTT. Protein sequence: CATSRDRTGSGNTIYF.

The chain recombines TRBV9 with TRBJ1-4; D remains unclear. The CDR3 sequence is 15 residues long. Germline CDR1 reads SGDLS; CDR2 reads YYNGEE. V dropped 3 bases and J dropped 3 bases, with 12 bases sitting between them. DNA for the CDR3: TGTGCCAGCAGCGGGGAGGGTACTGCTAATGAAAAACTGTTTTTT. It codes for CASSGEGTANEKLFF.

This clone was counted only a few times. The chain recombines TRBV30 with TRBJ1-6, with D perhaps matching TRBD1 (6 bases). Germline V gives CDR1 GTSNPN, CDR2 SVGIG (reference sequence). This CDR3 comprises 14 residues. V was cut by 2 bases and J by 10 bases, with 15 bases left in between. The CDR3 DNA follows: TGTGCCTGGAGTCCCTACAGGGACGGATCACCCCTCCACTTT. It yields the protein CAWSPYRDGSPLHF.

The CDR3 bases are TGTGCCAGCAGCGCCGAGGGCCTAAACTTCTACGAGCAGTACTTC. Its translation: CASSAEGLNFYEQYF. The rearrangement links TRBV21-1 to TRBJ2-5; the table gives TRBD2 as D, unverified against the DNA. The J call is in doubt because the DNA end fits TRBJ2-7 better. TRBV21-1 is described as a pseudogene. The CDR3 extends over 15 amino acids.

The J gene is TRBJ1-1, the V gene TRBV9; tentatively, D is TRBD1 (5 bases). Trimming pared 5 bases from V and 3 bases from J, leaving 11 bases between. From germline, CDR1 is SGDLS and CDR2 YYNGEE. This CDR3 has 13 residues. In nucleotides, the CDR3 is TGTGCCAGCAGTCTCGACAGAGACACTGAAGCTTTCTTT. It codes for CASSLDRDTEAFF.

CDR3: CASSQDLAGGFFSYNEQFF. The CDR3 region has the DNA TGCGCCAGCAGCCAAGATCTAGCGGGAGGGTTCTTCTCCTACAATGAGCAGTTCTTC. The chain has TRBV4-1 and TRBJ2-1, with 12 bases aligning to TRBD2. The CDR3 has 19 amino acids. The germline CDR1 and CDR2 sequences are MGHRA and YSYEKL. The V gene end was trimmed by 0 bases and the J gene end by 0 bases; junction bases not matched to a gene: 6.

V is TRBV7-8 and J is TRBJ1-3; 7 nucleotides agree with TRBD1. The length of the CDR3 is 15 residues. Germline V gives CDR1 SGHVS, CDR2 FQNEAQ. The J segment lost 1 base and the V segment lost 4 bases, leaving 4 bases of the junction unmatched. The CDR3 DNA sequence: TGTGCCAGCAGCTCCTGGACAGGTTCTGGAAACACCATATATTTT. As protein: CASSSWTGSGNTIYF.

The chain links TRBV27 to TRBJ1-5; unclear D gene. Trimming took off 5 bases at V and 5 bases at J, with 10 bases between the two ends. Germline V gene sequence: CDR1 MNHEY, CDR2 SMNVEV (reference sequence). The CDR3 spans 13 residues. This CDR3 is CASSPYMDQPQHF. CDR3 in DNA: TGTGCCAGCAGTCCCTATATGGATCAGCCCCAGCATTTT.

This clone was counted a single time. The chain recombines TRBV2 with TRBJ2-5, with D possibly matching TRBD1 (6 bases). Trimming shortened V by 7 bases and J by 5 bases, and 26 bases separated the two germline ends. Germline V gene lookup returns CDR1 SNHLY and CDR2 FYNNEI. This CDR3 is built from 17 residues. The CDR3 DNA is TGTGCCAGCACCTCGGGACAATTTTTGGGTGGGGTCGAGACCCAGTACTTC. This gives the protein CASTSGQFLGGVETQYF. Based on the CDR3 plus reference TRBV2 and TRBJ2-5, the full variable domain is EPEVTQTPSHQVTQMGQEVILRCVPISNHLYFYWYRQILGQKVEFLVSFYNNEISEKSEIFDDQFSVERPDGSNFTLKIRSTKLEDSAMYFCASTSGQFLGGVETQYFGPGTRLLVL.

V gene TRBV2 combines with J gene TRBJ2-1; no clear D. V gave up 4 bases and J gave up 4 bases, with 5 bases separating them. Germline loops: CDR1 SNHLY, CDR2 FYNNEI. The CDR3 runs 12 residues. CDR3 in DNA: TGTGCCAGCAGTGGCAGGTACAATGAGCAGTTCTTC. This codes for CASSGRYNEQFF.